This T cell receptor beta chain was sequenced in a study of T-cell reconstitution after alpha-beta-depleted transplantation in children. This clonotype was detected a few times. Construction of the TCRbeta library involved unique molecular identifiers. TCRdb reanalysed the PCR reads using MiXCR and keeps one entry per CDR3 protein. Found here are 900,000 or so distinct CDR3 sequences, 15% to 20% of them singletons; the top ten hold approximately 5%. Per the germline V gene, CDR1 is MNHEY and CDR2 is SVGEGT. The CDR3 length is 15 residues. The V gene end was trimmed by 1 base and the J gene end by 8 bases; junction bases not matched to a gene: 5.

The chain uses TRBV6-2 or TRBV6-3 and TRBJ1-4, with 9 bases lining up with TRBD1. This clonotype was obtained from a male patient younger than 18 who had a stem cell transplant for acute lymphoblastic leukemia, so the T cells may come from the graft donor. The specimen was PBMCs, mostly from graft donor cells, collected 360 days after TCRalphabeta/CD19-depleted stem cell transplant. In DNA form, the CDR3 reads TGTGCCAGCAGTTACTACGGGACAGGGAAGGAAAAACTGTTTTTT. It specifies CASSYYGTGKEKLFF.